This T cell receptor beta chain was sequenced for a study of liver allograft versus peripheral blood T cells. For the study at large: Comparative analysis was performed on T cell receptor repertoires from transplanted livers and from recipients' peripheral blood.

The CDR3 loop spans 14 amino acids. Germline CDR1 reads KGHSH; CDR2 reads LQKENI. The ends were cut back, 6 bases at V and 2 bases at J, with 12 bases in the middle. This clonotype qualifies as medium-sized. The antigen remains unidentified. Overall study findings and caveats: Repertoires of T cell receptors that resided inside liver allografts reportedly differed from those in peripheral blood.

TCRdb redid the calling of the reads with MiXCR, one entry per CDR3 protein. The sample includes 8,500 to 14,000 distinct CDR3 sequences, around 23% seen only once; the top ten take roughly 1.5%. The rearrangement uses TRBV18 and TRBJ2-3, with a possible D match to TRBD2 (5 bases). The TCR originated in a human patient who had a liver transplant. Part of the T cell pool may stem from the graft donor. In nucleotides, the CDR3 is TGTGCCAGCTCCCGCGGGCGATTCACAGATACGCAGTATTTT. Protein: CASSRGRFTDTQYF.